This T cell receptor beta chain was sequenced during a study of shared clonotypes between healthy human individuals. Deep was the level used in running the assay. Produced via immunoSEQ multiplex PCR; TCRdb's table is partial and in-frame only. Here the sample spans hundreds of thousands of clones, roughly 72% being singletons. Study results and limitations: Clonotype sharing among donors, it was expected, would be affected by sequencing depth.

Genomic DNA for unsorted samples, which was extracted with the QIAamp DNA Blood Mini kit, came from roughly 100 million PBMCs. Germline CDR1 is SGHTA and CDR2 is FQGTGA. The V gene lost 2 bases and the J gene lost 5 bases, with 10 bases spanning the gap. The CDR3 totals 14 residues. A note on this clone: Its antigen remains unidentified.

The J gene is TRBJ2-1, the V gene TRBV7-3; D unresolved. Sequences were obtained from PBMCs. The origin of this receptor is a woman aged 40 to 50 in good health. Some clones in this sample may be carry-over from other donors' samples. The chain's CDR3 is CASSLAGEDNEQFF. The DNA of the CDR3 is TGTGCCAGCAGCTTAGCAGGTGAGGACAATGAGCAGTTCTTC.